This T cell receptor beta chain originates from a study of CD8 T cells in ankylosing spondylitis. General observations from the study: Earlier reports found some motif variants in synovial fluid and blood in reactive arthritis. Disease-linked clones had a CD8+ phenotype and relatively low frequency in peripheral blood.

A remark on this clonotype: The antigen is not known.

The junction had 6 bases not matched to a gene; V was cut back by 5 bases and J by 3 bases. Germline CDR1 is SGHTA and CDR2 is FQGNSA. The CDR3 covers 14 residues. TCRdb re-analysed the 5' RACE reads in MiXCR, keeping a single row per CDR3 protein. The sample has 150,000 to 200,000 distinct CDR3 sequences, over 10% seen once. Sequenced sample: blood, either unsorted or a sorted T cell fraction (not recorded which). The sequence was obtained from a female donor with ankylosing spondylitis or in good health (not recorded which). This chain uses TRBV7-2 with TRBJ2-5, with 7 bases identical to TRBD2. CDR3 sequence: CASSPGTTKETQYF. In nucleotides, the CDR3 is TGTGCCAGCAGCCCTGGGACTACGAAAGAGACCCAGTACTTC.